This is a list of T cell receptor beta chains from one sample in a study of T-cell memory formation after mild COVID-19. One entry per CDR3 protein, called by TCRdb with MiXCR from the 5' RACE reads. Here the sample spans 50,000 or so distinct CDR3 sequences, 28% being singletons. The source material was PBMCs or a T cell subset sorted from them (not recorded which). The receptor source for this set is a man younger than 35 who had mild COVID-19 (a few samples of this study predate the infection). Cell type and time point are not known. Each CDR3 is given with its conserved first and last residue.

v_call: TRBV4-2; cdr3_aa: CASSQDKGPYGYTF
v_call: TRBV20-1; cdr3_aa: CSARDRGAYGYTF
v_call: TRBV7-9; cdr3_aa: CASSRGGNQPQHF
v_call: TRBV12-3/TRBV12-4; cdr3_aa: CASSFTAESYEQYF
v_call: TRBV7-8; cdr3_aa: CASSTGDRVWGELFF
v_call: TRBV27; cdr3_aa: CASRTWVRDRKRDTQYF
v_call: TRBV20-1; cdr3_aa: CSARTVLAKNIQYF
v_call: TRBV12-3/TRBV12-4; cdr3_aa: CASSLRGRETF
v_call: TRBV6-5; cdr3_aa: CASAVDGTYGYTF
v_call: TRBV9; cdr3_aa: CASSEGDRLTPLPYNEQFF
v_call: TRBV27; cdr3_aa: CASSLFGGSSYEQYF
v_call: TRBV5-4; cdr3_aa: CASSILTSGRSGANVLTF
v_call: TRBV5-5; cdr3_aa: CASSFIRFTDTQYF
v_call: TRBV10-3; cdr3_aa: CAVKDPRDTRDEQYF
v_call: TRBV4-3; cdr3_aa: CASSQGTAAYNEQFF
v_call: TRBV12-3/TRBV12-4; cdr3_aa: CASRPSGGSHEKLFF
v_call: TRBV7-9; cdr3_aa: CASSPGVPYGYTF
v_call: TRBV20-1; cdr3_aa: CSARLANRKDTQYF
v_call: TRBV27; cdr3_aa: CASSLPSGGFPYNEQFF
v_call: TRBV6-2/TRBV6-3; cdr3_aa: CASSNLAPPQRPEAFF
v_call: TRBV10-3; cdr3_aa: CAISAPNKADTQYF
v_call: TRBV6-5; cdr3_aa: CASSYLPTALDTEAFF
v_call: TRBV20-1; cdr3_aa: CSASGARDEQFF
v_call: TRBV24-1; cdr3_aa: CATSDRTEAFF
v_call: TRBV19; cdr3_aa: CASSDGGDGNTIYF
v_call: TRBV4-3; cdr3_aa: CASSQENRGAETQYF
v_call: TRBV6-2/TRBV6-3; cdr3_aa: CASSPTGRGAQHF
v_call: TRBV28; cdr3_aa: CASSLRRDRRTDTQYF
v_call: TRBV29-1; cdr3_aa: CSAGWASGGNEQFF